The 4 T cell receptor beta chains reported below all come from one sample, sequenced in a study of T cells in Graves' hyperthyroidism and ophthalmopathy. The source material, RNA transcripts, was used to amplify TCR beta CDR3 regions. Carried out on the TCR CDR3, a first-round RT-PCR used the HTBI primer set. TCRdb passed the multiplex PCR reads through MiXCR, listing each CDR3 protein once. Of around 340,000 distinct CDR3 sequences listed, about 20% are singletons. Sequenced input: blood. The receptors come from a woman aged 50 to 60 with Graves' hyperthyroidism.

This clonotype was detected many times. The chain recombines TRBV27 with TRBJ1-5; 7 nucleotides match TRBD1. This CDR3 contains 16 residues. Trimming took 5 bases from V and 0 from J; bases not matched to a gene: 7. The germline V gene encodes CDR1 MNHEY and CDR2 SMNVEV (reference sequence). The CDR3 nucleotides read TGTGCCAGCAGTCCACAGGGGTTTAATAGCAATCAGCCCCAGCATTTT. Amino acid sequence: CASSPQGFNSNQPQHF.

This clonotype was observed a handful of times. This rearrangement joins TRBV6-1 to TRBJ2-3; D might be TRBD1 (5 bases). V lost 2 bases and J 5 bases, leaving 14 bases between the germline ends. The CDR3 runs to 15 residues. CDR1 and CDR2 (germline): MNHNS, SASEGT. The CDR3 loop is CASSEITATGDTQYF. CDR3 coding DNA: TGTGCCAGCAGTGAAATAACAGCTACAGGAGATACGCAGTATTTT.

This clonotype came up a few times. This chain uses TRBV20-1 with TRBJ1-5, with D tentatively TRBD1 (6 bases). Looked up from germline, CDR1 is DFQATT and CDR2 is SNEGSKA (reference sequence). CDR3 length: 15 amino acids. The germline V and J ends were trimmed by 1 base and 2 bases, with 12 bases remaining between them. The CDR3 coding sequence is TGCAGTGCTAGAGGAGAACAGGGAGGCAATCAGCCCCAGCATTTT. This translates into CSARGEQGGNQPQHF.

This clonotype was detected a few times. This chain connects TRBV11-2 to TRBJ2-5, with 15 bases lining up with TRBD2. The trim removed 3 bases at V and 4 bases at J, leaving 6 bases unmatched. The V gene's germline CDR1 is SGHAT and CDR2 FQNNGV. The CDR3 contains 17 residues. CDR3 in amino acids: CASSFRGLAGGLETQYF. DNA for the CDR3: TGTGCCAGCAGCTTTCGCGGACTAGCGGGGGGGCTAGAGACCCAGTACTTC.